What follows are 28 T cell receptor beta chains derived from one specimen sequenced in a study of blood T cell repertoires in COVID-19. Data came from immunoSEQ multiplex PCR; TCRdb stores just in-frame clones and leaves some out. The data show some 110,000 clones, with 86% seen just once and approximately 5% held by the top ten. The sequencing input was peripheral blood. The receptors derive from a human donor in a cohort sampled during active COVID-19.

This clone was found once. V gene TRBV27 combines with J gene TRBJ2-1; D unclear. The length of the CDR3 is 14 residues. Trimming took off 3 bases at V and 10 bases at J, with 16 bases between the two ends. Germline-derived CDR1 and CDR2 are MNHEY and SMNVEV (reference sequence). CDR3 DNA: TGTGCCAGCAGTTTGCCCACGCTACTTACCGAGCAGTTCTTC. It encodes CASSLPTLLTEQFF.

This clone was seen a few times. The chain carries TRBV11-1 and TRBJ2-7; 8 positions agree with TRBD2. V shed 5 bases and J 1 base; nucleotides not matched to a gene: 7. This CDR3 has 15 amino acids. The V gene's germline CDR1 is SGHAT and CDR2 FQDESV (reference sequence). The CDR3 DNA reads TGTGCCAGCAGCCCCCAGCGGGAGTGGTCCTACGAGCAGTACTTC. This encodes CASSPQREWSYEQYF.

Ten or more counts support this clone. The V call is TRBV5-6, the J call TRBJ2-1; D remains unclear. This CDR3 contains 16 residues. CDR1 SGHDT and CDR2 YYEEEE come from the germline V gene. Trimming took off 3 bases at V and 6 bases at J, with 19 bases between the two ends. The CDR3 spells CASSSFEPIHSNEQFF. The CDR3 coding sequence is TGTGCCAGCAGCTCGTTCGAGCCCATTCATAGCAATGAGCAGTTCTTC.

J is TRBJ2-3 and V is TRBV9; D remains ambiguous. This CDR3 contains 15 residues. V lost 0 bases and J 2 bases, leaving 10 bases between the germline ends. From germline, CDR1 is SGDLS and CDR2 YYNGEE. This chain's CDR3 is CASSVVPQNTDTQYF. The CDR3 nucleotides are TGTGCCAGCAGCGTAGTTCCCCAGAACACAGATACGCAGTATTTT.

The chain uses TRBV24-1 and TRBJ2-2; D may be TRBD1 (6 bases). This CDR3 is built from 16 residues. Germline V gives CDR1 KGHDR, CDR2 SFDVKD. V gave up 3 bases and J gave up 2 bases, with 12 bases separating them. CDR3 amino acids: CATSDAGTPNTGELFF. DNA for the CDR3: TGTGCCACCAGTGATGCCGGGACACCCAACACCGGGGAGCTGTTTTTT.

The chain recombines TRBV6-1 with TRBJ1-1; D perhaps matches TRBD1 (5 bases). There are 15 residues in the CDR3. CDR1 MNHNS and CDR2 SASEGT come from the germline V gene. V lost 1 base and J 2 bases, leaving 11 bases between the germline ends. As DNA, the CDR3 is TGTGCCAGCAGTGAAGGCGGGGCAGGAAACACTGAAGCTTTCTTT. It codes for CASSEGGAGNTEAFF.

The V and J genes are TRBV3-1 (or the pseudogene TRBV3-2) and TRBJ2-7, with D unresolved. This CDR3 contains 14 residues. V lost 1 base, J lost 3 bases, and 10 bases lay in between. Per the germline V gene, CDR1 is LGHDT and CDR2 is YNNKEL (reference sequence). In DNA form, the CDR3 reads TGTGCCAGCAGCCAAGCGGCAGGTGGCTACGAGCAGTACTTC. Encoded protein: CASSQAAGGYEQYF.

The chain uses TRBV7-2 and TRBJ2-3, with 14 bases that match TRBD2. The CDR3 covers 16 residues. J was trimmed by 5 bases and V by 1 base; bases with no gene match: 2. In germline, CDR1 is SGHTA, CDR2 FQGNSA. CDR3 protein: CASSLEGLAGEDTQYF. For the CDR3, the DNA is TGTGCCAGCAGCTTAGAGGGACTAGCGGGAGAAGATACGCAGTATTTT.

This rearrangement joins TRBV5-1 to TRBJ2-5; 8 nucleotides agree with TRBD2. V shed 4 bases and J 4 bases; nucleotides not matched to a gene: 9. This CDR3 spans 15 amino acids. Per germline, CDR1 SGHRS and CDR2 YFSETQ. The CDR3 sequence is CASSPASGSLETQYF. The CDR3 region has the DNA TGCGCCAGCAGCCCAGCAAGCGGGAGTTTAGAGACCCAGTACTTC.

This chain's CDR3 is CASSLSDNSPLHF. CDR3 DNA sequence: TGTGCCAGCAGTTTGTCAGATAATTCACCCCTCCACTTT. The chain carries TRBV27 and TRBJ1-6; D remains ambiguous. The CDR3 has 13 residues. The V gene lost 3 bases and the J gene lost 5 bases, with 5 bases spanning the gap. Germline values: CDR1 MNHEY, CDR2 SMNVEV (reference sequence).

This chain links TRBV7-2 with TRBJ2-1, with 7 positions matching TRBD2. V shed 4 bases and J 6 bases; nucleotides not matched to a gene: 3. The CDR3 is made up of 13 amino acids. Germline CDR1 SGHTA, CDR2 FQGNSA. The CDR3 loop is CASSWDYLNEQFF. The CDR3 nucleotides are TGTGCCAGCAGCTGGGACTACCTCAATGAGCAGTTCTTC.

J is TRBJ2-1 and V is TRBV6-5; 10 bases map to TRBD1. CDR1 and CDR2 from the germline V gene are MNHEY and SVGAGI. The CDR3 is made up of 15 amino acids. J lost 8 bases, V lost 0 bases, and 4 bases had no gene match. CDR3 sequence reads: CASSYSGTGVDEQFF. CDR3 DNA sequence: TGTGCCAGCAGTTACTCCGGGACAGGGGTGGATGAGCAGTTCTTC.

The chain employs TRBV9 and TRBJ2-5; maybe TRBD2 (6 bases). Germline V lookup: CDR1 SGDLS, CDR2 YYNGEE. The CDR3 has 14 amino acids. Trimming took off 3 bases at V and 6 bases at J, with 15 bases between the two ends. The CDR3 sequence is CASSALGGRQTQYF. CDR3 nucleotides: TGTGCCAGCAGCGCCCTTGGAGGGCGACAGACCCAGTACTTC.

J is TRBJ1-2 and V is TRBV4-3; 7 bases are shared with TRBD1. The germline CDR1 and CDR2 sequences are LGHNA and YSLEER. CDR3 length: 16 residues. V trimming: 1 base; J trimming: 7 bases; junction bases outside the gene matches: 12. CDR3: CASSQGQGGLYSGYTF. The CDR3 DNA sequence: TGCGCCAGCAGCCAAGGACAGGGCGGGTTATATTCTGGCTACACCTTC.

This chain links TRBV5-4 with TRBJ1-4, with no clear D. V was cut by 0 bases and J by 4 bases, with 10 bases left in between. Germline CDR1 is SGHNT and CDR2 is YYREEE (reference sequence). CDR3 length: 15 residues. CDR3 sequence: CASSLGQKVNEKLFF. Here the CDR3 DNA reads TGTGCCAGCAGCTTGGGCCAGAAAGTTAATGAAAAACTGTTTTTT.

The chain uses TRBV5-6 and TRBJ1-5; D is unclear. The CDR3 is 16 residues long. The V gene's germline CDR1 is SGHDT and CDR2 YYEEEE. Trimming shortened V by 0 bases and J by 2 bases, and 12 bases separated the two germline ends. CDR3: CASSLVAASGNQPQHF. The CDR3 nucleotides read TGTGCCAGCAGCTTGGTTGCCGCCTCAGGCAATCAGCCCCAGCATTTT.

The chain employs TRBV28 and TRBJ1-5; D is unresolved. The CDR3 has 15 residues. Germline V gene lookup returns CDR1 MDHEN and CDR2 SYDVKM. V was pared by 1 base and J by 3 bases, with 10 bases between. The CDR3 here is CASSLSGGPNQPQHF. The CDR3 DNA reads TGTGCCAGCAGTTTATCAGGAGGCCCCAATCAGCCCCAGCATTTT.

This chain connects TRBV29-1 to TRBJ2-1, with D tentatively TRBD2 (6 bases). This CDR3 is built from 10 residues. Germline V CDR1 and CDR2: SQVTM, ANQGSEA. With 3 bases removed from V and 10 bases from J, the gap between germline ends came to 7 bases. CDR3 loop: CSVDSGEQFF. As DNA, the CDR3 is TGCAGCGTTGATAGCGGAGAGCAGTTCTTC.

The chain carries TRBV5-4 and TRBJ2-2; D unclear. The V and J ends lost 4 bases and 1 base respectively, with 8 bases between them. CDR1 is SGHNT, CDR2 YYREEE, per germline (reference sequence). The CDR3 extends over 14 amino acids. Here the CDR3 reads CASSHIMNTGELFF. CDR3 sequence (DNA): TGTGCCAGCAGCCACATAATGAACACCGGGGAGCTGTTTTTT.

This clone appeared a single time. J is TRBJ1-5 and V is TRBV27; D is possibly TRBD1 (5 bases). In germline, CDR1 is MNHEY, CDR2 SMNVEV (reference sequence). V was clipped by 2 bases and J by 8 bases, with 13 bases between them. CDR3 length: 14 residues. The CDR3: CASSLARDGKPQHF. CDR3 DNA: TGTGCCAGCAGTTTAGCCAGGGATGGAAAGCCCCAGCATTTT.

This sequence joins TRBV11-3 and TRBJ2-4; 9 bases are a match to TRBD2. Germline V gives CDR1 SGHNT, CDR2 YENEEA. Germline trimming cut 5 bases from V and 7 bases from J; bases unmatched to any gene: 9. This CDR3 spans 15 amino acids. In DNA, the CDR3 is TGTGCCAGCAGCCTAGGTACCGGGACTAGCAACATTCAGTACTTC. Amino acids: CASSLGTGTSNIQYF.

The chain joins TRBV23-1 to TRBJ1-3, with D perhaps TRBD1 (5 bases). TRBV23-1 is an ORF, and what it does is uncertain. The CDR3 has 17 amino acids. V lost 0 bases to trimming and J lost 0 bases, with 12 bases between them. CDR3 coding DNA: TGCGCCAGCAGTCAATCGGGGGGACGGAGCTCTGGAAACACCATATATTTT. Its protein product is CASSQSGGRSSGNTIYF.

This clone was seen once. V is TRBV7-9 and J is TRBJ1-1; D is possibly TRBD1 (6 bases). Germline loops: CDR1 SEHNR, CDR2 FQNEAQ (reference sequence). This CDR3 is 13 amino acids long. V was cut by 5 bases and J by 5 bases, with 12 bases left in between. CDR3 DNA sequence: TGTGCCAGCAGCCCTGGACAGAGGACTGAAGCTTTCTTT. Residues: CASSPGQRTEAFF.

CDR3 sequence: CASSLTGPLNTGELFF. CDR3 nucleotides: TGTGCCAGCAGCCTGACAGGTCCCTTGAACACCGGGGAGCTGTTTTTT. The V gene is TRBV7-2, the J gene TRBJ2-2; the D gene is possibly TRBD1 (6 bases). Germline CDR1 and CDR2: SGHTA and FQGNSA. This CDR3 is built from 16 residues. V lost 5 bases and J 1 base, leaving 14 bases between the germline ends.

This clone has just one count. This sequence joins TRBV3-1 (or the pseudogene TRBV3-2) and TRBJ1-2; D is unclear. V lost 4 bases, J lost 6 bases, and 15 bases lay in between. The germline V gene encodes CDR1 LGHDT and CDR2 YNNKEL (reference sequence). The CDR3 is 14 residues long. CDR3 in amino acids: CASSPLAGWHGYTF. As DNA, the CDR3 is TGTGCCAGCAGCCCTCTCGCGGGCTGGCATGGCTACACCTTC.

The chain links TRBV7-8 to TRBJ1-1; 7 bases are a match to TRBD1. V was pared by 1 base and J by 5 bases, with 16 bases of the junction left unmatched. CDR1 and CDR2 from the germline V gene are SGHVS and FQNEAQ. CDR3 length: 18 residues. CDR3 sequence (DNA): TGTGCCAGCAGCTTAGTTTTTGGGACAGCATCCTCGGGGACTGAAGCTTTCTTT. It codes for CASSLVFGTASSGTEAFF.

V is TRBV6-1 and J is TRBJ1-4, with 9 bases identical to TRBD1. Looked up from germline, CDR1 is MNHNS and CDR2 is SASEGT. Trimming cost V 1 base and J 5 bases; bases outside gene matches: 8. The length of the CDR3 is 17 residues. In DNA, the CDR3 is TGTGCCAGCAGTGAAGTTTTAGCAGGACAGGGGAATGAAAAACTGTTTTTT. Its protein product is CASSEVLAGQGNEKLFF.

The V gene is TRBV6-5, the J gene TRBJ2-7, with 9 nucleotides matching TRBD1. The V segment lost 6 bases and the J segment 0 bases; nucleotides outside the gene matches: 6. The CDR3 consists of 15 residues. CDR1 MNHEY and CDR2 SVGAGI come from the germline V gene. Here the CDR3 reads CASSWTGASSYEQYF. CDR3 sequence (DNA): TGTGCCAGCAGCTGGACAGGGGCGAGCTCCTACGAGCAGTACTTC.